The 8 T cell receptor beta chains given below trace back to one sample, sequenced in a study of T cell repertoires in cytomegalovirus infection. TCRdb re-called the reads through MiXCR, storing one row per CDR3 protein. The sample includes under 600,000 distinct CDR3 sequences, approximately 15% of them seen just once. Sequencing used CD8+ T cells from PBMCs. The receptors originated from a human donor in good health (CMV status not recorded). Some clones in this sample may be carry-over from other donors' samples.

This clonotype has just a few counts. The rearrangement joins TRBV27 to TRBJ2-7; D remains unclear. The CDR3 length is 14 residues. V lost 3 bases and J 1 base, leaving 10 bases between the germline ends. Germline V gives CDR1 MNHEY, CDR2 SMNVEV (reference sequence). The CDR3 sequence: CASSFSPRSYEQYF. For the CDR3, the DNA is TGTGCCAGCAGTTTTAGCCCCAGATCCTACGAGCAGTACTTC.

This clonotype was observed at least ten times. This chain links TRBV7-3 with TRBJ2-3; perhaps TRBD2 as D (5 bases). This CDR3 spans 13 amino acids. CDR1 is SGHTA and CDR2 is FQGTGA in the germline V gene. Between the trimmed V and J ends, which lost 6 bases and 5 bases, there was a span of 12 bases. CDR3 in DNA: TGTGCCAGCAGACTAGGGCCCGAAGATACGCAGTATTTT. This sequence encodes CASRLGPEDTQYF.

This clonotype was picked up a small number of times. J is TRBJ2-2 and V is TRBV11-3, with D unresolved. The germline V gene has CDR1 SGHNT and CDR2 YENEEA. CDR3 size: 16 residues. The V end was cut by 5 bases, the J end by 0 bases, with 13 bases between. CDR3 amino acids: CASSESEPSNTGELFF. Here the CDR3 DNA reads TGTGCCAGCAGCGAATCGGAGCCTTCGAACACCGGGGAGCTGTTTTTT.

This chain uses TRBV5-6 with TRBJ2-5; tentatively, D is TRBD1 (6 bases). Trimming left V 1 base short and J 3 bases short, with 13 bases between. Germline values: CDR1 SGHDT, CDR2 YYEEEE. The CDR3 is 15 residues long. The CDR3 DNA is TGTGCCAGCAGCTTGTTCAGGACAGATAAAGAGACCCAGTACTTC. Translated, it gives CASSLFRTDKETQYF.

This clonotype came up many times. The rearrangement joins TRBV7-9 to TRBJ1-4; 7 bases agree with TRBD1. Looked up from germline, CDR1 is SEHNR and CDR2 is FQNEAQ (reference sequence). This CDR3 is 20 amino acids long. V dropped 4 bases and J dropped 8; count of bases not matched to a gene: 25. The CDR3: CASSSPTDRSPNDVREKLFF. CDR3 nucleotide sequence: TGTGCCAGCAGCTCTCCCACGGACAGGTCCCCTAATGATGTGCGGGAAAAACTGTTTTTT.

Ten or more counts support this clonotype. V is TRBV6-1 and J is TRBJ1-5, with D possibly TRBD1 on 6 matching bases. The CDR3 loop spans 17 amino acids. The V gene's germline CDR1 is MNHNS and CDR2 SASEGT. Trimming removed 7 bases at V and 4 bases at J, with 23 bases between. CDR3: CASTGTMTLGLNQPQHF. The CDR3, as DNA: TGTGCCAGCACGGGGACAATGACGCTCGGTTTAAATCAGCCCCAGCATTTT.

The genes are TRBV29-1 and TRBJ1-2; TRBD1 matches 8 bases. This CDR3 is built from 14 residues. Germline V gene lookup returns CDR1 SQVTM and CDR2 ANQGSEA. V gave up 6 bases and J gave up 2 bases; unmatched junction bases: 8. The CDR3 DNA sequence: TGCAGCGTCTTAGCGGGACAGGTGAACTATGGCTACACCTTC. Its translation is CSVLAGQVNYGYTF.

This clonotype appeared many times. The genes are TRBV6-1 and TRBJ1-2; D might be TRBD1 (5 bases). Germline V gene data show CDR1 as MNHNS and CDR2 as SASEGT. V lost 5 bases and J 4 bases, leaving 14 bases between the germline ends. This CDR3 spans 14 amino acids. The CDR3 sequence is CASSPRGTPYGYTF. The CDR3 DNA sequence: TGTGCCAGCAGTCCTCGAGGGACCCCCTATGGCTACACCTTC.